This T cell receptor beta chain was documented in a study of response to subunit inactivated influenza vaccine. Overall study results and limits: With each seasonal influenza vaccination, the authors suggested, few new T cells are recruited.

Details on this clonotype: The antigen remains undetermined.

The CDR3 spans 14 residues. The V gene's germline CDR1 is SGHRS and CDR2 YFSETQ. Trimming shortened V by 0 bases and J by 8 bases, and 12 bases separated the two germline ends. TCRdb re-derived calls from the RT-PCR reads in MiXCR, one entry per CDR3 protein. The sample comprises around 520,000 distinct CDR3 sequences, 10% to 15% of which are singletons, and 9.5% to 13% rests with the top ten. The specimen comprised PBMCs from blood, sampled on the day of vaccination. This TCR was recovered from a man over 45 who received an inactivated influenza vaccine. The chain carries TRBV5-1 and TRBJ2-1; no clear D gene. CDR3 in amino acids: CASSLGWITDEQFF. CDR3 sequence (DNA): TGCGCCAGCAGCTTGGGCTGGATTACAGATGAGCAGTTCTTC. Complete variable domain (other parts from reference TRBV5-1 and TRBJ2-1): KAGVTQTPRYLIKTRGQQVTLSCSPISGHRSVSWYQQTPGQGLQFLFEYFSETQRNKGNFPGRFSGRQFSNSRSEMNVSTLELGDSALYLCASSLGWITDEQFFGPGTRLTVL.